This T cell receptor beta chain was captured in a study of blood T cells in healthy people across ages. The sample providers were healthy Caucasian people from Russia, aged about 6 to 95. Each donor had approximately 10 milliliters of peripheral blood drawn. The sample holds a few counts of this clonotype. Primed by a sample-barcoded 5' primer and a J-beta primer mix, a second PCR proceeded for about 7 to 12 cycles. Via MiXCR, TCRdb re-called the 5' RACE reads, giving one row per CDR3 protein. The sample records roughly 1.6 million distinct CDR3 sequences, 34% being singletons. This sequence was found in a young woman in good health. Sequencing was carried out using blood.

Here the CDR3 reads CSAQPGQGSLEQYF. CDR3 DNA: TGCAGTGCCCAACCGGGACAGGGGTCCCTCGAGCAGTACTTC. The rearrangement links TRBV20-1 to TRBJ2-7, with 10 positions matching TRBD1. Trimming cost V 6 bases and J 6 bases; bases outside gene matches: 11. From germline, CDR1 is DFQATT and CDR2 SNEGSKA (reference sequence). The CDR3 totals 14 residues.